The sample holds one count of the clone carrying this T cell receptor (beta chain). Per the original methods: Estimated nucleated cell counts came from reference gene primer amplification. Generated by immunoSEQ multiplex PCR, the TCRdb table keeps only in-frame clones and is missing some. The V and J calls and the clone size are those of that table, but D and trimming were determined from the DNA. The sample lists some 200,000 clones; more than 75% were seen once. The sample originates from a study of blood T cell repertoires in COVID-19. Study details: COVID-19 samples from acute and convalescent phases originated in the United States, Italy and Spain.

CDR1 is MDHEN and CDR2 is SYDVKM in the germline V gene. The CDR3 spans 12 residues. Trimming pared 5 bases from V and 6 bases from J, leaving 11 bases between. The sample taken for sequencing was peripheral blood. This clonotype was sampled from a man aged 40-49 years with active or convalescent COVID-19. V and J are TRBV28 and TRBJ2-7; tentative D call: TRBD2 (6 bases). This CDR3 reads CASSGRGFEQYF. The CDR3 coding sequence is TGTGCCAGCAGTGGTCGGGGGTTCGAGCAGTACTTC.